These 29 T cell receptor beta chains were sequenced from one sample in a study of CD8+ T cells in alopecia areata (dated by TCRdb to between 2018 and 2020). Library generation was performed with the immunoSEQ multiplex PCR assay. RNA was extracted from all samples and reverse transcribed into cDNA as template for TCR sequencing. Here the immuneACCESS table is served through TCRdb, limited to in-frame sequences with V and J called. Missing clones are a known gap in these copies; in checked studies unresolved V genes cover under half, and the rest lacks a known reason. The sample table contains under 250,000 clones; only one count was recorded for more than 50% of them. 4.5% to 6% of the sample is held by the ten biggest clonotypes. The sequenced sample consisted of CD8+ T cells sorted from blood. Receptor source: a human donor in good health.

This chain links TRBV19 with TRBJ2-5, with unresolved D. Per germline, CDR1 LNHDA and CDR2 SQIVND (reference sequence). CDR3 length: 14 residues. V was trimmed by 7 bases and J by 4 bases, leaving 16 bases between them. The chain's CDR3 is CASTNGQDGETQYF. The CDR3 nucleotides read TGTGCCAGTACAAACGGCCAGGACGGAGAGACCCAGTACTTC.

The chain recombines TRBV2 with TRBJ2-7, with D perhaps assigned TRBD1 or TRBD2 (6 bases each). V lost 6 bases to trimming and J lost 3 bases, with 12 bases between them. Per the germline V gene, CDR1 is SNHLY and CDR2 is FYNNEI. The CDR3 extends over 13 amino acids. CDR3: CASRYGGHYEQYF. The DNA for the CDR3 is TGTGCCAGCAGATACGGGGGCCACTACGAGCAGTACTTC.

The chain employs TRBV29-1 and TRBJ2-5; TRBD1 aligns across 10 bases. The CDR3 loop spans 13 amino acids. Looked up from germline, CDR1 is SQVTM and CDR2 is ANQGSEA. With 7 bases clipped from V and 4 bases from J, the junction kept 6 bases outside the gene matches. DNA of the CDR3: TGCAGCGCCCCGAGGACAGGGGGAGAGACCCAGTACTTC. It specifies CSAPRTGGETQYF.

This chain connects TRBV13 to TRBJ1-2; 8 nucleotides match TRBD1. From germline, CDR1 is PRHDT and CDR2 FYEKMQ (reference sequence). Trimming cost V 6 bases and J 7 bases; bases outside gene matches: 10. The CDR3 runs to 14 residues. CDR3 amino acids: CASSRRQGLPGYTF. The DNA of the CDR3 is TGTGCCAGCAGTCGGCGACAGGGGCTGCCTGGCTACACCTTC.

The V and J genes are TRBV4-1 and TRBJ2-5, with 7 positions matching TRBD1. From germline, CDR1 is MGHRA and CDR2 YSYEKL. The CDR3 length is 18 residues. The V and J ends lost 1 base and 7 bases, in that order; junction bases with no gene match: 18. The CDR3 DNA follows: TGCGCCAGCAGCCAAGTATTCTTGGGACAGAACGAATTTGGGACCCAGTACTTC. It yields the protein CASSQVFLGQNEFGTQYF.

The J gene is TRBJ2-1, the V gene TRBV4-1, with D possibly being TRBD2 (6 bases). This CDR3 spans 16 amino acids. From germline, CDR1 is MGHRA and CDR2 YSYEKL. Trimming removed 3 bases from V and 3 bases from J, with 15 bases in between. The CDR3 DNA reads as TGCGCCAGCAGCCACGGCGGGGTCACCCTCTACAATGAGCAGTTCTTC. Translation: CASSHGGVTLYNEQFF.

This clone has more than one count but fewer than ten. The V gene is TRBV2, the J gene TRBJ1-6; D gene ambiguous. Per the germline V gene, CDR1 is SNHLY and CDR2 is FYNNEI. Trimming removed 6 bases from V and 0 bases from J, with 12 bases in between. This CDR3 contains 16 residues. This CDR3 is CASSRTESSYNSPLHF. DNA for the CDR3: TGTGCCAGCAGCCGAACCGAGAGCTCCTATAATTCACCCCTCCACTTT.

The chain has TRBV11-2 and TRBJ2-7; D unclear. V was shortened by 7 bases and J by 6 bases, with 10 bases between the two germline ends. CDR3 length equals 11 residues. Germline CDR1 reads SGHAT; CDR2 reads FQNNGV. The CDR3 DNA reads as TGTGCCAGCACCCACTATATCGAGCAGTACTTC. This encodes CASTHYIEQYF.

The J gene is TRBJ2-1, the V gene TRBV7-9, with D possibly TRBD2 on 5 matching bases. Germline V CDR1 and CDR2: SEHNR, FQNEAQ (reference sequence). The CDR3 is 14 residues long. With 6 bases removed from V and 2 bases from J, the gap between germline ends came to 11 bases. The CDR3 DNA reads TGTGCCAGCAGGAAGGATAGCGCCTACAATGAGCAGTTCTTC. It yields the protein CASRKDSAYNEQFF.

J is TRBJ2-2 and V is TRBV30; D ambiguous. Germline V lookup: CDR1 GTSNPN, CDR2 SVGIG (reference sequence). Trimming removed 2 bases at V and 9 bases at J, with 7 bases between. The CDR3 contains 11 residues. This CDR3 reads CAWSMPRELFF. CDR3 in DNA: TGTGCCTGGAGTATGCCCCGGGAGCTGTTTTTT.

V and J are TRBV7-9 and TRBJ1-2, with 8 bases aligning to TRBD1. Germline trimming cut 5 bases from V and 8 bases from J; bases unmatched to any gene: 7. Germline V gene sequence: CDR1 SEHNR, CDR2 FQNEAQ (reference sequence). The CDR3 contains 13 residues. This chain's CDR3 is CASSPTTGEGYTF. CDR3 nucleotides: TGTGCCAGCAGCCCGACGACAGGGGAAGGCTACACCTTC.

This chain connects TRBV30 to TRBJ2-7; D call uncertain. Trimming took 1 base from V and 2 from J, leaving 12 bases between them. The CDR3 has 14 residues. The V gene's germline CDR1 is GTSNPN and CDR2 SVGIG (reference sequence). The CDR3 spells CAWSEAIAPYEQYF. DNA of the CDR3: TGTGCCTGGAGTGAAGCCATTGCGCCCTACGAGCAGTACTTC.

V and J are TRBV15 and TRBJ2-3; 7 positions agree with TRBD2. The CDR3 contains 16 residues. J gave up 2 bases and V 4 bases, and 9 bases lay outside the gene matches. CDR1 is LNHNV and CDR2 is YYDKDF in the germline V gene (reference sequence). The CDR3 DNA follows: TGTGCCACCAGCATTAGCGGGCCGGCGGTCACAGATACGCAGTATTTT. Translated, it gives CATSISGPAVTDTQYF.

In this sample, this clone turned up a few times. This chain uses TRBV7-9 with TRBJ1-2, with TRBD1 as a possible D gene (5 bases). Trimming removed 0 bases from V and 4 bases from J, with 12 bases in between. The CDR3 has 15 residues. Per the germline V gene, CDR1 is SEHNR and CDR2 is FQNEAQ (reference sequence). For the CDR3, the DNA is TGTGCCAGCAGCTTAGCCCCAGGGAGAGTCTATGGCTACACCTTC. This codes for CASSLAPGRVYGYTF.

This clone was found a few times. The V call is TRBV4-1, the J call TRBJ1-1, with D possibly matching TRBD1 (5 bases). V gave up 4 bases and J gave up 3 bases, with 9 bases separating them. This CDR3 contains 13 residues. From germline, CDR1 is MGHRA and CDR2 YSYEKL. The CDR3 region is CASSLLGDTEAFF. The CDR3 DNA reads TGCGCCAGCAGCCTGTTGGGGGACACTGAAGCTTTCTTT.

This clone was found a few times. The J gene is TRBJ2-4, the V gene TRBV7-9; D possibly uses TRBD1 or TRBD2 (6 bases each). Trimming stripped 6 bases from V and 8 bases from J, with 20 bases between. The CDR3 totals 15 residues. Germline V gene data show CDR1 as SEHNR and CDR2 as FQNEAQ (reference sequence). The CDR3 nucleotides are TGTGCCAGCAGTCCTGAGTGGGGGGCAGGAGACATTCAGTACTTC. Amino acid sequence: CASSPEWGAGDIQYF. Full variable domain (remainder filled in from reference TRBV7-9 and TRBJ2-4): DTGVSQNPRHKITKRGQNVTFRCDPISEHNRLYWYRQTLGQGPEFLTYFQNEAQLEKSRLLSDRFSAERPKGSFSTLEIQRTEQGDSAMYLCASSPEWGAGDIQYFGAGTRLSVL.

The sample holds a few counts of this clone. This sequence joins TRBV2 and TRBJ1-6; no reliable D call. Germline V gene sequence: CDR1 SNHLY, CDR2 FYNNEI. Trimming removed 6 bases from V and 4 bases from J, with 7 bases in between. The CDR3 is 13 amino acids. In nucleotides, the CDR3 is TGTGCCAGCAGGGGCAGATATAATTCACCCCTCCACTTT. It encodes CASRGRYNSPLHF. The variable domain in full, with the rest retrieved from reference TRBV2 and TRBJ1-6, is EPEVTQTPSHQVTQMGQEVILRCVPISNHLYFYWYRQILGQKVEFLVSFYNNEISEKSEIFDDQFSVERPDGSNFTLKIRSTKLEDSAMYFCASRGRYNSPLHFGNGTRLTVT.

The chain joins TRBV6-8 to TRBJ1-2, with D possibly matching TRBD1 (5 bases). The CDR3 has 14 residues. Germline-derived CDR1 and CDR2 are MNHGY and SAAAGT. The V end was cut by 5 bases, the J end by 6 bases, with 16 bases between. CDR3 bases: TGTGCCAGCAGTCCCTTTTTAGCAGGGAATGGCTACACCTTC. As protein: CASSPFLAGNGYTF.

This clone was recorded once. The V and J genes are TRBV27 and TRBJ2-3; 14 bases are shared with TRBD2. Trimming removed 2 bases from V and 5 bases from J; junction bases left unmatched: 12. Germline-derived CDR1 and CDR2 are MNHEY and SMNVEV (reference sequence). The CDR3 contains 19 residues. CDR3 nucleotides: TGTGCCAGCAGTTTAAACCCTTTTGGACTAGCGGGGGGCGGAGATACGCAGTATTTT. This encodes CASSLNPFGLAGGGDTQYF.

This chain connects TRBV27 to TRBJ1-2, with TRBD1 matching over 9 bases. Germline CDR1 and CDR2: MNHEY and SMNVEV (reference sequence). CDR3 size: 14 residues. V was clipped by 6 bases and J by 7 bases; unmatched bases: 9. The CDR3 coding sequence is TGTGCCAGCAGCCCCGGGACAGGGTTTGCTGGCTACACCTTC. Encoded protein: CASSPGTGFAGYTF.

The chain joins TRBV14 to TRBJ2-1, with 10 bases matching TRBD2. J lost 3 bases, V lost 6 bases, and 5 bases had no gene match. The CDR3 sequence is 15 residues long. CDR1 and CDR2 (germline): SGHDN, FVKESK. The CDR3 loop is CASSRLAGGYNEQFF. The DNA for the CDR3 is TGTGCCAGCAGTCGTTTAGCGGGGGGCTACAATGAGCAGTTCTTC.

This clone has only a few counts. This chain connects TRBV7-9 to TRBJ2-1; 16 bases are shared with TRBD2. The germline V gene has CDR1 SEHNR and CDR2 FQNEAQ (reference sequence). The length of the CDR3 is 15 residues. Trimming took 5 bases from V and 10 from J; bases not matched to a gene: 5. This CDR3 is CASSPGTSGGDEQFF. In DNA, the CDR3 is TGTGCCAGCAGCCCCGGGACTAGCGGGGGGGACGAGCAGTTCTTC.

The chain joins TRBV27 to TRBJ2-1; D is ambiguous. Germline assignment: CDR1 MNHEY and CDR2 SMNVEV (reference sequence). This CDR3 contains 18 residues. V lost 5 bases to trimming and J lost 2 bases, with 22 bases between them. CDR3: CASSLIGGSEIAYNEQFF. CDR3 sequence (DNA): TGTGCCAGCAGTCTCATAGGTGGTTCGGAAATCGCCTACAATGAGCAGTTCTTC.

The chain recombines TRBV5-1 with TRBJ2-3, with 9 bases identical to TRBD1. Germline V gives CDR1 SGHRS, CDR2 YFSETQ. This CDR3 comprises 14 residues. Unmatched junction bases numbered 6, after V lost 3 bases and J lost 7 bases. CDR3 residues: CASSSGQGLYTQYF. The CDR3 bases are TGCGCCAGCAGCTCCGGACAGGGGTTGTATACGCAGTATTTT. The full variable domain, with the rest looked up from reference TRBV5-1 and TRBJ2-3, is KAGVTQTPRYLIKTRGQQVTLSCSPISGHRSVSWYQQTPGQGLQFLFEYFSETQRNKGNFPGRFSGRQFSNSRSEMNVSTLELGDSALYLCASSSGQGLYTQYFGPGTRLTVL.

The chain employs TRBV27 and TRBJ1-2; 9 nucleotides align to TRBD1. This CDR3 comprises 14 residues. Losses at the gene ends were 7 bases for V and 4 bases for J; bases not matched to a gene: 7. Germline V gene lookup returns CDR1 MNHEY and CDR2 SMNVEV (reference sequence). CDR3 coding DNA: TGTGCCAGCACCGGGGGACAGGGAGCCTATGGCTACACCTTC. As protein: CASTGGQGAYGYTF.

This chain joins TRBV27 and TRBJ1-2; D gene uncertain. V lost 3 bases, J lost 0 bases, and 8 bases lay in between. The CDR3 is made up of 14 amino acids. CDR1 is MNHEY, CDR2 SMNVEV, per germline (reference sequence). The CDR3 sequence: CASSFSRANYGYTF. The CDR3 coding sequence is TGTGCCAGCAGTTTTAGCAGAGCTAACTATGGCTACACCTTC.

The chain is built from TRBV2 and TRBJ1-2; 8 bases are a match to TRBD1. Germline V gene lookup returns CDR1 SNHLY and CDR2 FYNNEI. The junction had 9 bases not matched to a gene; V was cut back by 11 bases and J by 4 bases. This CDR3 comprises 13 residues. CDR3 sequence (DNA): TGTGCCTCCCGTCCAGGGGGCGGCTATGGCTACACCTTC. Translating gives CASRPGGGYGYTF.

The CDR3 DNA reads TGTGCCAGCAGCACCGACGGCTACACTGAAGCTTTCTTT. This encodes CASSTDGYTEAFF. This chain connects TRBV7-6 to TRBJ1-1, with D hard to call. The CDR3 totals 13 residues. Trimming left V 5 bases short and J 3 bases short, with 10 bases between. CDR1 SGHVS and CDR2 FNYEAQ come from the germline V gene.

This clone turned up a few times. The CDR3 DNA sequence: TGTGCCATCGGGTGGGGACAGCCCCAGCATTTT. Residues: CAIGWGQPQHF. The gene calls are TRBV7-6 and TRBJ1-5; no clear D gene. V lost 10 bases, J lost 7 bases, and 11 bases lay in between. The CDR3 has 11 amino acids. Germline-derived CDR1 and CDR2 are SGHVS and FNYEAQ.